The subject of this entry is one TCR beta chain. The entry originates in a study of shared clonotypes between healthy human individuals. Deep level was the assay's run setting. This table comes from immunoSEQ multiplex PCR, and its TCRdb copy is limited to in-frame clones, with some not included. The sample records some 2.1 million clones, roughly 96% being singletons. The CDR3 consists of 13 residues. Germline-derived CDR1 and CDR2 are SGHNT and YYREEE (reference sequence). Losses at the gene ends were 3 bases for V and 2 bases for J; bases not matched to a gene: 0. The rearrangement links TRBV5-4 to TRBJ2-5; 8 nucleotides agree with TRBD1. Sequencing was done on a sample of naive CD4+ T cells sorted from blood. The subset was: CD45RA+ positively selected. The source is a man aged 18-30 years in good health. The CDR3 loop is CASSWDRQETQYF. The CDR3, as DNA: TGTGCCAGCAGCTGGGACAGGCAAGAGACCCAGTACTTC.